This passage covers 24 T cell receptor beta chains from one sample sequenced in a study of blood T cell repertoires in COVID-19. Sequenced by immunoSEQ multiplex PCR; TCRdb stores in-frame clones only, minus some. The sample has some 270,000 clones; over 75% are singletons. The sequencing input was PBMCs or T cells enriched from blood (not recorded which). The receptors derive from a woman aged 45-65 years with acute COVID-19.

The chain combines TRBV11-2 with TRBJ2-3, with TRBD1 identical over 10 bases. The V segment lost 3 bases and the J segment 0 bases; nucleotides outside the gene matches: 6. In germline, CDR1 is SGHAT, CDR2 FQNNGV. The CDR3 is 17 amino acids. The CDR3 loop reads CASSLGQGILSTDTQYF. The CDR3, as DNA: TGTGCCAGCAGCTTGGGACAGGGGATTTTAAGCACAGATACGCAGTATTTT.

The chain has TRBV6-1 and TRBJ2-7; the D gene is possibly TRBD1 (6 bases). Germline V gene sequence: CDR1 MNHNS, CDR2 SASEGT. The ends were cut back, 1 base at V and 2 bases at J, with 12 bases in the middle. This CDR3 region has 15 residues. This chain's CDR3 is CASSEGGTRTYEQYF. CDR3 coding DNA: TGTGCCAGCAGTGAAGGTGGGACAAGGACCTACGAGCAGTACTTC.

The chain has TRBV11-3 and TRBJ2-2; 9 nucleotides match TRBD1. Germline V gives CDR1 SGHNT, CDR2 YENEEA. V trimming: 5 bases; J trimming: 5 bases; junction bases outside the gene matches: 9. The CDR3 has 16 residues. CDR3: CASSTGRTGVTGELFF. For the CDR3, the DNA is TGTGCCAGCAGCACAGGTCGGACAGGGGTGACCGGGGAGCTGTTTTTT. Variable domain in full (rest from reference TRBV11-3 and TRBJ2-2): EAGVVQSPRYKIIEKKQPVAFWCNPISGHNTLYWYLQNLGQGPELLIRYENEEAVDDSQLPKDRFSAERLKGVDSTLKIQPAELGDSAVYLCASSTGRTGVTGELFFGEGSRLTVL.

The chain uses TRBV14 and TRBJ1-2; no reliable D call. CDR1 SGHDN and CDR2 FVKESK come from the germline V gene. The V and J ends lost 1 base and 4 bases respectively, with 13 bases between them. CDR3 size: 15 residues. CDR3: CASSQAPPVSYGYTF. The CDR3 DNA reads TGTGCCAGCAGCCAAGCCCCACCAGTCTCCTATGGCTACACCTTC.

The chain combines TRBV4-3 with TRBJ1-2; D is possibly TRBD1 (6 bases). V was trimmed by 0 bases and J by 8 bases, leaving 10 bases between them. There are 13 residues in the CDR3. Looked up from germline, CDR1 is LGHNA and CDR2 is YSLEER. CDR3 nucleotide sequence: TGCGCCAGCAGCCAAGATTCAGGGGTCGGCTACACCTTC. Amino acid sequence: CASSQDSGVGYTF.

A single count supports this clone. V gene TRBV19 combines with J gene TRBJ1-4; a weak D match, TRBD1 (5 bases). The V end lost 3 bases, the J end lost 8 bases, and 16 bases lay between the germline ends. Germline CDR1 reads LNHDA; CDR2 reads SQIVND (reference sequence). This CDR3 has 15 amino acids. This CDR3 reads CASSMSGLGREKLFF. The CDR3 DNA reads as TGTGCCAGTAGTATGTCGGGACTCGGGAGAGAAAAACTGTTTTTT.

V is TRBV7-6 and J is TRBJ2-7, with 10 bases aligning to TRBD1. The V gene's germline CDR1 is SGHVS and CDR2 FNYEAQ. The length of the CDR3 is 14 residues. The trim removed 1 base at V and 5 bases at J, leaving 2 bases unmatched. The CDR3 bases are TGTGCCAGCAGCTTAGGACAGGGGGCGAACGAGCAGTACTTC. Its translation: CASSLGQGANEQYF. Full variable domain (missing parts from reference TRBV7-6 and TRBJ2-7): GAGVSQSPRYKVTKRGQDVALRCDPISGHVSLYWYRQALGQGPEFLTYFNYEAQQDKSGLPNDRFSAERPEGSISTLTIQRTEQRDSAMYRCASSLGQGANEQYFGPGTRLTVT.

V usage is TRBV30 and J usage is TRBJ1-3; D gene unclear. Trimming cost V 1 base and J 3 bases, with 13 bases left between them. From germline, CDR1 is GTSNPN and CDR2 SVGIG (reference sequence). The CDR3 has 15 amino acids. The CDR3 DNA reads as TGTGCCTGGAGTGCGACTGTGATGCATGGAAACACCATATATTTT. Its translation is CAWSATVMHGNTIYF. Variable domain in full (rest from reference TRBV30 and TRBJ1-3): SQTIHQWPATLVQPVGSPLSLECTVEGTSNPNLYWYRQAAGRGLQLLFYSVGIGQISSEVPQNLSASRPQDRQFILSSKKLLLSDSGFYLCAWSATVMHGNTIYFGEGSWLTVV.

The chain combines TRBV2 with TRBJ2-2; a possible D gene is TRBD2 (6 bases). Trimming removed 7 bases from V and 7 bases from J, with 16 bases in between. The CDR3 has 14 amino acids. Germline-derived CDR1 and CDR2 are SNHLY and FYNNEI. CDR3 DNA: TGTGCCAGCACGGGACTGGAGGCGGACGGGGAGCTGTTTTTT. It encodes CASTGLEADGELFF.

The CDR3, as DNA: TGCGCCAGCAGCCCCGTTGGGGGGGCAACTAGTAATTCACCCCTCCACTTT. Residues: CASSPVGGATSNSPLHF. V usage is TRBV5-1 and J usage is TRBJ1-6, with D perhaps TRBD1 (6 bases). The CDR3 runs to 17 residues. Germline V gene data show CDR1 as SGHRS and CDR2 as YFSETQ. Between the trimmed V and J ends, which lost 4 bases and 6 bases, there was a span of 20 bases. Full variable domain (missing parts from reference TRBV5-1 and TRBJ1-6): KAGVTQTPRYLIKTRGQQVTLSCSPISGHRSVSWYQQTPGQGLQFLFEYFSETQRNKGNFPGRFSGRQFSNSRSEMNVSTLELGDSALYLCASSPVGGATSNSPLHFGNGTRLTVT.

The V and J genes are TRBV7-2 and TRBJ1-4; TRBD1 matches at 7 bases. The length of the CDR3 is 15 residues. CDR1 and CDR2 (germline): SGHTA, FQGNSA. Losses at the gene ends were 9 bases for V and 5 bases for J; bases not matched to a gene: 12. The CDR3, as DNA: TGTGCCAGTTCTAGCTCGGGACAGCTAAATGAAAAACTGTTTTTT. Its translation is CASSSSGQLNEKLFF.

J is TRBJ2-3 and V is TRBV5-1, with 8 bases aligning to TRBD1. The CDR3 spans 15 residues. The ends lost 4 bases at V and 1 base at J; junction bases unmatched: 5. The germline V gene encodes CDR1 SGHRS and CDR2 YFSETQ. CDR3 region: CASSISQGGTDTQYF. DNA of the CDR3: TGCGCCAGCAGCATCTCACAGGGGGGCACAGATACGCAGTATTTT.

V usage is TRBV19 and J usage is TRBJ1-6; D is possibly TRBD1 (6 bases). The V end was cut by 7 bases, the J end by 6 bases, with 13 bases between. This CDR3 has 14 amino acids. CDR1 and CDR2 from the germline V gene are LNHDA and SQIVND (reference sequence). The CDR3 here is CASTSDRTNSPLHF. CDR3 DNA: TGTGCCAGTACCAGCGACAGGACTAATTCACCCCTCCACTTT.

This clone has a single count. The chain carries TRBV14 and TRBJ2-5; D is unresolved. The CDR3 consists of 14 residues. Germline V gene sequence: CDR1 SGHDN, CDR2 FVKESK. The ends were cut back, 0 bases at V and 2 bases at J, with 7 bases in the middle. In DNA form, the CDR3 reads TGTGCCAGCAGCCAAGATAAGCTACAAGAGACCCAGTACTTC. This codes for CASSQDKLQETQYF.

This clone was observed once. The V gene is TRBV27, the J gene TRBJ1-1, with TRBD1 as a possible D gene (6 bases). V was trimmed by 5 bases and J by 5 bases, leaving 15 bases between them. Per the germline V gene, CDR1 is MNHEY and CDR2 is SMNVEV (reference sequence). The CDR3 consists of 14 residues. CDR3 bases: TGTGCCAGCAGTCAGGCAACAGGGAGTACTGAAGCTTTCTTT. Its translation: CASSQATGSTEAFF.

The V call is TRBV5-8, the J call TRBJ1-1; D remains ambiguous. In germline, CDR1 is SGHTS, CDR2 YDEGEE. The V and J ends lost 4 bases and 5 bases respectively, with 12 bases between them. CDR3 length equals 13 residues. CDR3 coding DNA: TGTGCCAGCAGCACACGGGTTTTGACTGAAGCTTTCTTT. As protein: CASSTRVLTEAFF.

The chain uses TRBV5-4 and TRBJ2-2; TRBD1 is a possible D gene (6 bases). CDR1 is SGHNT and CDR2 is YYREEE in the germline V gene (reference sequence). This CDR3 spans 14 amino acids. V lost 4 bases, J lost 1 base, and 8 bases lay in between. CDR3 sequence reads: CASSGGQNTGELFF. For the CDR3, the DNA is TGTGCCAGCAGCGGGGGACAGAACACCGGGGAGCTGTTTTTT. The whole variable domain, filled in from reference TRBV5-4 and TRBJ2-2, reads ETGVTQSPTHLIKTRGQQVTLRCSSQSGHNTVSWYQQALGQGPQFIFQYYREEENGRGNFPPRFSGLQFPNYSSELNVNALELDDSALYLCASSGGQNTGELFFGEGSRLTVL.

Here the CDR3 DNA reads TGTGCCAGCAGCCCGAAGACAGGGCATGAAAAACTGTTTTTT. Protein product: CASSPKTGHEKLFF. The gene calls are TRBV5-4 and TRBJ1-4; 7 bases match TRBD1. The ends lost 4 bases at V and 6 bases at J; junction bases unmatched: 6. The V gene's germline CDR1 is SGHNT and CDR2 YYREEE (reference sequence). The CDR3 sequence is 14 residues long.

The J gene is TRBJ1-5, the V gene TRBV19, with D possibly being TRBD1 (5 bases). The CDR3 sequence is 18 residues long. Germline loops: CDR1 LNHDA, CDR2 SQIVND (reference sequence). The V and J ends lost 1 base and 1 base respectively, with 17 bases between them. This CDR3 reads CASSIVPPGVRSNQPQHF. Here the CDR3 DNA reads TGTGCCAGTAGTATAGTGCCCCCGGGGGTGAGGAGCAATCAGCCCCAGCATTTT.

This clone was found a few times. The V and J genes are TRBV27 and TRBJ1-1; D not resolved. CDR1 and CDR2 from the germline V gene are MNHEY and SMNVEV (reference sequence). This CDR3 contains 13 residues. Trimming pared 5 bases from V and 1 base from J, leaving 8 bases between. For the CDR3, the DNA is TGTGCCAGCAGTCCGTACAAGAACACTGAAGCTTTCTTT. It specifies CASSPYKNTEAFF.

The chain combines TRBV14 with TRBJ1-2; unclear D gene. The germline V gene has CDR1 SGHDN and CDR2 FVKESK. The CDR3 spans 13 residues. V was pared by 1 base and J by 3 bases, with 6 bases between. The CDR3 protein is CASSQGAYYGYTF. CDR3 sequence (DNA): TGTGCCAGCAGCCAAGGGGCCTACTATGGCTACACCTTC.

This chain connects TRBV7-2 to TRBJ2-5, with no clear D. The V end was cut by 1 base, the J end by 1 base, with 7 bases between. The germline V gene has CDR1 SGHTA and CDR2 FQGNSA. There are 14 residues in the CDR3. DNA of the CDR3: TGTGCCAGCAGCTTAGTTCTGAGCCAAGAGACCCAGTACTTC. This codes for CASSLVLSQETQYF.

V gene TRBV9 combines with J gene TRBJ1-6; tentative D call: TRBD1 (6 bases). Germline-derived CDR1 and CDR2 are SGDLS and YYNGEE. Between the trimmed V and J ends, which lost 4 bases and 10 bases, there was a span of 9 bases. The CDR3 extends over 12 amino acids. Here the CDR3 DNA reads TGTGCCAGCAGCCCAGGGGCATCACCCCTCCACTTT. Encoded protein: CASSPGASPLHF.

V and J are TRBV6-5 and TRBJ2-1, with D tentatively TRBD2 (5 bases). Germline V gene data show CDR1 as MNHEY and CDR2 as SVGAGI. Trimming removed 1 base from V and 5 bases from J, with 15 bases in between. This CDR3 contains 16 residues. CDR3 in DNA: TGTGCCAGCAGTTACTTAAGCGGTGGTAGAAACAATGAGCAGTTCTTC. Protein: CASSYLSGGRNNEQFF.